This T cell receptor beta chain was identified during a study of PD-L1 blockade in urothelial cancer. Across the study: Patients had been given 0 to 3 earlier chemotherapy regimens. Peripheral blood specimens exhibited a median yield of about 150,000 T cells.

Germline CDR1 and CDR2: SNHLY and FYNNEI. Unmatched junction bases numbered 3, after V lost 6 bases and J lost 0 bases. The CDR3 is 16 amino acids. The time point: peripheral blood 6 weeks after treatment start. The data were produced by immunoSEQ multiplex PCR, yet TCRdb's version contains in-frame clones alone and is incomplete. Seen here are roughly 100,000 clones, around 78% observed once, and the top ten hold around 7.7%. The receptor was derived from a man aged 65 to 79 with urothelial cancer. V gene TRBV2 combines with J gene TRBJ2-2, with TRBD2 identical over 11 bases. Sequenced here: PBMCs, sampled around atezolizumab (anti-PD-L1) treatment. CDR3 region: CASRKTSGTNTGELFF. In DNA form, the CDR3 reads TGTGCCAGCAGGAAGACTAGCGGGACGAACACCGGGGAGCTGTTTTTT.